The present entry profiles one TCR beta chain with its context. Its antigen specificity is not known. The sample holds no much larger clone one base away, and base qualities are not on file. TCR CDR3 regions were amplified from genomic DNA by multiplex PCR using the deep immunoSEQ assay. Extracted genomic DNA from each cell subset was distributed evenly across all wells of several immunoSEQ 96-well plates, and each plate was treated as a replicate. For sorted subsets, each replicate PCR was loaded with roughly 190 ng genomic DNA, equivalent to roughly 30,000 T cell genomes. Purified libraries were quantified with a Qubit 3.0 fluorometer, sized on a Bioanalyzer 2100, and re-quantified with the KAPA Library Quantification kit. A separate single-read 150-cycle Illumina NextSeq 550 flow cell was used to sequence each immunoSEQ 96-well plate. In the original analysis: Because only junctional sequences without quality scores were contained in the immunoSEQ output, filtering matching that applied to full-length reads could not be performed. To assign V/J genes and CDR3, sequences were annotated using PyIR, a Python wrapper for IgBLAST v1.9, with IMGT germline references. Any read was removed if the V/J assignment was weak (E-value above 1e-6), the CDR3 was missing, or the read contained stop codons, out-of-frame junctions, or ambiguous translated residues. V3J clonotypes were defined by identical inferred V gene, J gene, and CDR3 amino acid sequence. The percentage overlap between two repertoires was calculated by dividing the number of shared unique clonotypes by the size of the smaller repertoire. Richness of each repertoire was evaluated using RTK rarefaction, the Chao1 estimator, and Recon v2.1 estimates of unobserved clonotypes. Generation probabilities for all TCRbeta clonotypes obtained by the gDNA method from a few donors were computed using OLGA. TCRdb stores this immuneACCESS table with in-frame sequences only. Part of the clones is absent; in the studies checked, under half of the shortfall reflects unresolved V genes, and no reason is known for the rest. V and J calls and clone size are as listed in that table; D and trimming were resolved from the DNA. The sample yields some 690,000 clones; around 91% were counted once. The top ten constitute about a third of the sample.

The data originate from a study of shared clonotypes between healthy human individuals (dated by TCRdb to the early 2020s). General notes on the study: The cohort comprised a couple of women and three men aged 18 to 49 years. For each donor, three plates each were used for CD4 naive and CD4 memory, two plates were used for CD8 naive, and one plate was used for CD8 memory. To estimate repertoire size and how much clonotype sharing occurs between individuals, the study deeply sequenced the blood TCR repertoires of a handful of healthy adults. To increase sequencing depth and limit assay-specific biases, TCR repertoire library preparation and sequencing were carried out by different laboratories using diverse techniques. Per donor, leukapheresis produced somewhere between about 0.94 and 9 billion PBMCs.

The donors were healthy, HIV-negative adults who had no recently reported acute infections or vaccinations. Every donor was a Caucasian adult residing in Nashville, Tennessee, USA. The CD8 memory samples were a combination of magnetically selected CD45RO+ cells and CCR7-negative CD45RA+ effector memory (TemRA) cells. After blood collection by leukapheresis, PBMCs were isolated using Ficoll-Histopaque density gradient centrifugation and then cryopreserved in the vapor phase of liquid nitrogen. Analytical flow cytometry was used to check the purity and quantity of every magnetically sorted T cell population. Each sorted fraction had its genomic DNA isolated and then quantified by UV absorbance on a Nanodrop 2000c. The study at large found these results: Estimated clonotype richness was generally larger for naive than for memory subsets. Incomplete sequencing was indicated by rarefaction of sorted-subset datasets, despite the large sequencing depth. Pairwise subsampling led to the expectation that sequencing depth would affect the degree of clonotype sharing among donors. The genetic and exposure-history diversity represented was limited by the small number of donors. Sampling was restricted to blood, and TCR repertoires in tissues likely differ from the TCR repertoires found in blood. Higher generation probabilities were observed for clonotypes shared by all four sorted-subset donors than for non-shared clonotypes. When a handful of donors were compared, the shared fraction of clonotypes was around 5.1% for naive CD4, 3.5% to 4% for naive CD8, roughly 2.3% for memory CD4, and roughly 0.43% for memory CD8.

V and J are trimmed by 5 bases and 7 bases, and the gene matches miss 6 bases of the junction. The cysteine opens and the phenylalanine closes a CDR3 of 15 amino acids. The retained sequence is limited to the CDR3, 45 bases, with the frame set at the first base. From a lookup of the germline V gene, CDR1 and CDR2 are SGHRS and YFSETQ. Rearrangement joined TRBV5-1 to TRBJ2-1, with 13 bases matching TRBD2. The origin of this receptor is a young man in good health. Some clones in this sample may be carry-over from other donors' samples. The sequenced sample consisted of memory CD8+ T cells from PBMCs. Per the publication, the cell subset or site label means: CD45RO+ cells pooled with CCR7-negative TemRA cells. This receptor carries the CDR3 CASREGLAGKNEQFF. The DNA reads TGCGCCAGCAGGGAGGGACTAGCGGGAAAGAATGAGCAGTTCTTC.